This T cell receptor beta chain is drawn from a study of CD8+ T cells in alopecia areata. PBMCs served as the source from which CD4+ and CD8+ T cells were sorted. Regarding the study as a whole: Relative to mice, TCR sharing across patients was less clear, a difference possibly HLA-related.

This CDR3 is 12 amino acids long. V dropped 2 bases and J dropped 4 bases, with 8 bases sitting between them. Germline V gene data show CDR1 as GTSNPN and CDR2 as SVGIG (reference sequence). TCR sequencing used cDNA made by reverse transcription of extracted RNA. Method: immunoSEQ multiplex PCR; TCRdb's copy keeps in-frame clones and lacks some. Counted here are around 210,000 clones, more than 50% occurring once; the ten biggest clones make up approximately 4.9%. Details on this clone: Its antigen remains unknown.

The receptor was isolated from a human donor in good health. The chain is built from TRBV30 and TRBJ1-1; possible D gene TRBD1, 5 bases. The material sequenced was CD8+ T cells sorted from blood. CDR3 bases: TGTGCCTGGAGTATGGGGGGCACTGAAGCTTTCTTT. Amino acid sequence: CAWSMGGTEAFF.